The sequence of this TCR beta chain was determined in a study of blood T cell repertoires in COVID-19. For the study at large: Spain, Italy and the United States supplied samples that represented acute and convalescent COVID-19. T cells, B-cell-depleted T cells, or PBMCs provided the cDNA or gDNA that served as material.

Looked up from germline, CDR1 is ENHRY and CDR2 is SYGVKD. The germline V and J ends were trimmed by 3 bases and 7 bases, with 16 bases remaining between them. CDR3 length: 14 amino acids. This table comes from immunoSEQ multiplex PCR, and its TCRdb copy is limited to in-frame clones, with some not included. Of approximately 76,000 clones listed, 60% to 75% are singletons. Sequenced: peripheral blood. The genes are TRBV10-3 and TRBJ2-7; D perhaps matches TRBD2 (5 bases). The source is a woman in her 70s with acute or convalescent COVID-19. In nucleotides, the CDR3 is TGTGCCATCAGTGAAGTGGTCCGACGGGAAGAGCAGTACTTC. Translating gives CAISEVVRREEQYF.